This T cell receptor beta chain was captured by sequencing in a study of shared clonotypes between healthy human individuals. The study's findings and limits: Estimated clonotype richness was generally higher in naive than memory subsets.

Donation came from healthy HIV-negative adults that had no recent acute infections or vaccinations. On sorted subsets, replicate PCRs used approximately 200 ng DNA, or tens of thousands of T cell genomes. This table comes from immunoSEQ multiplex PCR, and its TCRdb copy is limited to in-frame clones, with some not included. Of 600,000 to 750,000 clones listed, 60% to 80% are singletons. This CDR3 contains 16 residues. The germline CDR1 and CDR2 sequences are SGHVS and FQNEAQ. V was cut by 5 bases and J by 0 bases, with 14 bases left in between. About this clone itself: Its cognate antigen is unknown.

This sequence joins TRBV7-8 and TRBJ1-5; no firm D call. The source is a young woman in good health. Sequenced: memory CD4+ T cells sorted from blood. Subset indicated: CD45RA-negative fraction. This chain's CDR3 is CASSPYRVYSNQPQHF. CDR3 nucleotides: TGTGCCAGCAGCCCCTACAGAGTTTATAGCAATCAGCCCCAGCATTTT.